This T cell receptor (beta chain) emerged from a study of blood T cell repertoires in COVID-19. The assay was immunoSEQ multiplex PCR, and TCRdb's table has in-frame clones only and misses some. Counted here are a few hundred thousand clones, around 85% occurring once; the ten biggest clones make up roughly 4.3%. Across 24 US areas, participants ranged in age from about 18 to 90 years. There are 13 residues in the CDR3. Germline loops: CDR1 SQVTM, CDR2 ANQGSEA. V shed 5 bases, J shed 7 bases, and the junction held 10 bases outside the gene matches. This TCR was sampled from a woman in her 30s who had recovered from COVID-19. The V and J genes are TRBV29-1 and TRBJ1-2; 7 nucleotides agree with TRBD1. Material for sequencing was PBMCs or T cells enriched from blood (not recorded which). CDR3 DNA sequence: TGCAGCGTTTACAGGGGCCTCCCTAGTGGCTACACCTTC. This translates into CSVYRGLPSGYTF.